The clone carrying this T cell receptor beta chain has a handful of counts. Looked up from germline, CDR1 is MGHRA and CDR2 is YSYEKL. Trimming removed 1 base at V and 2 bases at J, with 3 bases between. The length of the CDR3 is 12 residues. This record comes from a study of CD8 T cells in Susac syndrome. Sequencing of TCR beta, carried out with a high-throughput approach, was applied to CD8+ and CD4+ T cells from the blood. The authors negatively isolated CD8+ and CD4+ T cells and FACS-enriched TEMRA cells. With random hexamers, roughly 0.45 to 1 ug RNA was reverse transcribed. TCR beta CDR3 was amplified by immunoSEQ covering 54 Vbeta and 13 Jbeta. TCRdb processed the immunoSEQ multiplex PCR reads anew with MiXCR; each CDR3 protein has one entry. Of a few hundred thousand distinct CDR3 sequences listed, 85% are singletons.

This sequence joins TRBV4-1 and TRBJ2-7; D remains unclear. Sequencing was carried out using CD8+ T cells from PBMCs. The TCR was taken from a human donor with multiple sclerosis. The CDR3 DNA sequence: TGCGCCAGCAGCCAAGGGACCTACGAGCAGTACTTC. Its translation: CASSQGTYEQYF.